This T cell receptor (beta chain) was captured in a study of vaccination and CD4 T cells after COVID-19. Study results and caveats: Spike mono-reactive clones accounted for 304 of the 307 vaccine-specific clones found in convalescent patients. Within the convalescent patients, a median about 90% of the SARS-CoV-2-reactive clones were ones that appeared only post-vaccination.

This clonotype is medium-sized within its sample. Its antigen is unknown. The treatment denotes: approximately nine-day PBMC culture with coronavirus spike peptide pools or control peptides (ViraFEST assay). CD4+ T-cell collection from the unexposed donor predated the COVID-19 pandemic (2011-2018). CDR3 length: 13 amino acids. The V end was cut by 2 bases, the J end by 1 base, with 5 bases between. From germline, CDR1 is MNHEY and CDR2 SVGAGI. CD4+ T cells that had been cultured provided DNA sequenced with the Oncomine TCR Beta short-read assay. The authors extracted genomic DNA from cultured CD4+ T cells. TCRdb re-analysed the PCR reads in MiXCR, keeping a single row per CDR3 protein. The sample gives 1,500 or so distinct CDR3 sequences, around 13% of which show up once; 27% is in the top ten.

The sequencing sample was made of CD4+ T cells from blood, cultured in vitro. The chain joins TRBV6-5 to TRBJ1-1; D gene unclear. The clonotype was recovered from a human donor in good health. CDR3 amino acids: CASSYPENTEAFF. For the CDR3, the DNA is TGTGCCAGCAGTTACCCAGAGAACACTGAAGCTTTCTTT.